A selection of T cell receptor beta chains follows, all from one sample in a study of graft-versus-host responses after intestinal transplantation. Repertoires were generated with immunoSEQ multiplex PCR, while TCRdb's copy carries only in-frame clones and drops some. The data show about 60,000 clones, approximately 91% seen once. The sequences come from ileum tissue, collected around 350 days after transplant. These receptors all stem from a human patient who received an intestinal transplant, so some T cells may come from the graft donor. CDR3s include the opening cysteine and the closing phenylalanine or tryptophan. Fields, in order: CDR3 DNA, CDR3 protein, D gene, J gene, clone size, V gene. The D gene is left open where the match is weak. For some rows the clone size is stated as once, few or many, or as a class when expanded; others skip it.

TGCGCCAGCAGCTTGGCCTATTTTCCAAACGAGCAGTACTTC,CASSLAYFPNEQYF,.,TRBJ2-7,.,TRBV5-1
TGTGCCAGCAGTTCATCGGAGGGGGGGAATGGCTACACCTTC,CASSSSEGGNGYTF,.,TRBJ1-2,.,TRBV6-5
TGTGCCAGCAGCTCGGGACAGGACTACGAGCAGTACTTC,CASSSGQDYEQYF,TRBD1,TRBJ2-7,.,TRBV11-3
TGTGCCAGCAGTCCTGGGACTGCTAGCTACGAGCAGTACTTC,CASSPGTASYEQYF,.,TRBJ2-7,once,TRBV27
TGTGCCAGCAGTTTATTTGGGGGGATCTCCTACGAGCAGTACTTC,CASSLFGGISYEQYF,.,TRBJ2-7,once,TRBV27
TGTGCCACCAGCAGAAAGGCGGGGTCTTTCCAAGAGACCCAGTACTTC,CATSRKAGSFQETQYF,.,TRBJ2-5,.,TRBV15
TGTGCCAGCAGTGAATTGGGGGGGAACACTGAAGCTTTCTTT,CASSELGGNTEAFF,.,TRBJ1-1,.,TRBV6-1
TGTGCCAGCAGCTTCGGACAGATAGACTCCTACGAGCAGTACTTC,CASSFGQIDSYEQYF,.,TRBJ2-7,.,TRBV7-9
TGTGCCAGCAGTTACTCGAACTGGAACGAGCAGTACTTC,CASSYSNWNEQYF,.,TRBJ2-7,.,TRBV6-6
TGTGCCAGCAGCTTAGGAATCTCTGGAAACACCATATATTTT,CASSLGISGNTIYF,.,TRBJ1-3,.,TRBV11-2
TGCGCCAGCAGCTCATGGATAGGATCTCTCGAGCAGTACTTC,CASSSWIGSLEQYF,.,TRBJ2-7,.,TRBV5-1
TGTGCTAGTGGTTTGAACTACGAGCAGTACTTC,CASGLNYEQYF,.,TRBJ2-7,.,TRBV12-5